The clone carrying this TCR beta chain was seen a single time. As processed by the authors: Estimation of nucleated cell counts was performed using reference gene primer amplification. Profiling relied on immunoSEQ multiplex PCR, and the TCRdb table lists in-frame clones only, not all of them. Clone size and V and J calls were adopted from that table, with D and trimming inferred from the DNA. This table holds approximately 260,000 clones, about 90% found once. This specimen belongs to a study of blood T cell repertoires in COVID-19. Cohort 3 donors were reported recovered after two negative PCRs, clearance, or symptom resolution. V lost 4 bases and J lost 5; bases outside the gene matches: 9. There are 15 residues in the CDR3. The V gene's germline CDR1 is SGHTA and CDR2 FQGNSA.

The sample consisted of PBMCs or T cells enriched from blood (not recorded which). The chain joins TRBV7-2 to TRBJ1-2; 8 bases are shared with TRBD1. The clonotype was recovered from a woman between 55 and 75 years old who had recovered from COVID-19. CDR3 bases: TGTGCCAGCAGCTCAGGTAGCGGACAGGGATATGGCTACACCTTC. It translates to CASSSGSGQGYGYTF.